This T cell receptor (beta chain) derives from a study of cytomegalovirus exposure and HLA in healthy donors. In regard to this clone: Its antigen remains unknown.

The PCR was carried out with 60 Vbeta primers and 13 Jbeta primers. Assay: immunoSEQ multiplex PCR; the TCRdb copy retains only in-frame clones and omits some. The data show 130,000 to 150,000 clones, roughly 76% seen once. Study-level points and caveats: Reportedly, a later analysis found an Asian-associated ancestry cluster had fewer N-insertions than the roughly 700-donor mean.

Material: PBMCs. The sequence derives from a human donor in good health.

The CDR3 DNA reads TGTGCCTGGAGACAGGGATATCCACCCCTCCACTTT. Amino acid sequence: CAWRQGYPPLHF. The chain recombines TRBV30 with TRBJ1-6, with D perhaps TRBD1 (6 bases). The CDR3 sequence is 12 residues long. Germline assignment: CDR1 GTSNPN and CDR2 SVGIG (reference sequence). Trimming took 3 bases from V and 11 from J, leaving 11 bases between them.